A single sample is the source of the 14 T cell receptor beta chains below, sequenced in a study of STAT3 mutations in large granular lymphocyte leukemia. Whole-study results and caveats: In T-cell large granular lymphocyte leukemia, about half of patients showed multiple immunodominant subclonotypes.

No antigens are known for them. The table came from immunoSEQ multiplex PCR; TCRdb's copy has only in-frame clones and leaves some out. This table holds 3,500 to 5,500 clones, less than 70% found once. Sequencing input: PBMCs. The receptors derive from a human donor with T large granular lymphocyte leukemia. Some clones in this sample may be carry-over from other donors' samples.

J is TRBJ2-5 and V is TRBV18, with D hard to call. The CDR3 is 13 amino acids. The V gene's germline CDR1 is KGHSH and CDR2 LQKENI. Trimming pared 0 bases from V and 5 bases from J, leaving 7 bases between. CDR3 loop: CASSPPSIETQYF. The CDR3 DNA follows: TGTGCCAGCTCACCACCCAGTATCGAGACCCAGTACTTC.

The chain is built from TRBV2 and TRBJ1-5, with a possible D match to TRBD1 (5 bases). Trimming removed 4 bases at V and 5 bases at J, with 9 bases between. Germline V gene data show CDR1 as SNHLY and CDR2 as FYNNEI. The CDR3 has 13 amino acids. CDR3 region: CASSAGHDQPQHF. CDR3 sequence (DNA): TGTGCCAGCAGTGCAGGGCACGATCAGCCCCAGCATTTT.

The CDR3 is CASSLASSSGSSEQYF. Here the CDR3 DNA reads TGCGCCAGCAGCTTGGCCTCTTCTAGCGGGAGCTCCGAGCAGTACTTC. This chain links TRBV5-1 with TRBJ2-7, with TRBD2 matching 10 bases. Germline CDR1 is SGHRS and CDR2 is YFSETQ. This CDR3 contains 16 residues. V lost 0 bases, J lost 6 bases, and 9 bases stayed unmatched.

The chain links TRBV5-4 to TRBJ1-2, with 7 bases identical to TRBD1. CDR1 SGHNT and CDR2 YYREEE come from the germline V gene (reference sequence). The J segment lost 3 bases and the V segment lost 3 bases, leaving 8 bases of the junction unmatched. The CDR3 has 15 residues. The DNA of the CDR3 is TGTGCCAGCAGCTCAGGGGGGGGATGGTACTATGGCTACACCTTC. Translated: CASSSGGGWYYGYTF.

There are a few counts of this clone. V usage is TRBV5-1 and J usage is TRBJ2-7; perhaps TRBD1 as D (5 bases). Germline V gives CDR1 SGHRS, CDR2 YFSETQ. V gave up 2 bases and J gave up 1 base, with 10 bases separating them. This CDR3 is 14 amino acids long. CDR3 nucleotides: TGCGCCAGCAGCTTCACAGGAGCTTCCTACGAGCAGTACTTC. It encodes CASSFTGASYEQYF.

This clone has more than one count but fewer than ten. The rearrangement links TRBV5-4 to TRBJ1-1; D is uncertain. V was pared by 0 bases and J by 5 bases, with 5 bases between. Germline CDR1 and CDR2: SGHNT and YYREEE (reference sequence). The CDR3 is 12 amino acids. CDR3 sequence: CASSLVGTEAFF. The DNA for the CDR3 is TGTGCCAGCAGCTTGGTAGGGACTGAAGCTTTCTTT.

This clone was seen only a few times. The chain carries TRBV10-3 and TRBJ2-7; the D gene is possibly TRBD2 (5 bases). The CDR3 runs 12 residues. The V gene lost 10 bases and the J gene lost 6 bases, with 16 bases spanning the gap. Per germline, CDR1 ENHRY and CDR2 SYGVKD. The CDR3 DNA follows: TGTGCCACCGATGATATAAGCGGCGAGCAGTACTTC. Encoded protein: CATDDISGEQYF.

J is TRBJ2-7 and V is TRBV5-1; 10 bases align to TRBD1. CDR3 length: 12 residues. Per germline, CDR1 SGHRS and CDR2 YFSETQ. The J segment lost 3 bases and the V segment lost 7 bases, leaving 1 base of the junction unmatched. The CDR3 reads CASGDRGYEQYF. CDR3 coding DNA: TGCGCCAGCGGGGACAGGGGCTACGAGCAGTACTTC.

This chain connects TRBV30 to TRBJ1-2; D remains unclear. Germline lookup yields CDR1 GTSNPN and CDR2 SVGIG (reference sequence). This CDR3 region has 12 residues. V was trimmed by 1 base and J by 3 bases, leaving 6 bases between them. CDR3 in amino acids: CAWSAGDYGYTF. The DNA for the CDR3 is TGTGCCTGGAGTGCAGGAGACTATGGCTACACCTTC.

The chain recombines TRBV30 with TRBJ1-5; no definite D call. Between the trimmed V and J ends, which lost 0 bases and 7 bases, there was a span of 13 bases. Germline V gene sequence: CDR1 GTSNPN, CDR2 SVGIG (reference sequence). The CDR3 runs to 14 residues. The CDR3 DNA reads as TGTGCCTGGAGTGTCCTCGGGGAAGAACAGCCCCAGCATTTT. Amino acid sequence: CAWSVLGEEQPQHF.

The chain carries TRBV6-5 and TRBJ1-2, with 7 nucleotides matching TRBD1. The CDR3 length is 13 residues. CDR1 MNHEY and CDR2 SVGAGI come from the germline V gene. J was trimmed by 8 bases and V by 6 bases; bases with no gene match: 9. CDR3 loop: CASRSPSGGGYTF. In DNA, the CDR3 is TGTGCCAGCAGATCGCCCTCAGGGGGAGGCTACACCTTC.

The V and J genes are TRBV5-6 and TRBJ1-2; D gene ambiguous. This CDR3 has 12 amino acids. V was cut by 1 base and J by 6 bases, with 7 bases left in between. CDR1 and CDR2 (germline): SGHDT, YYEEEE. DNA of the CDR3: TGTGCCAGCAGCTTGTATATGGATGGCTACACCTTC. This codes for CASSLYMDGYTF.

The rearrangement links TRBV30 to TRBJ1-1, with D maybe TRBD1 (5 bases). The germline CDR1 and CDR2 sequences are GTSNPN and SVGIG (reference sequence). Trimming left V 0 bases short and J 7 bases short, with 15 bases between. This CDR3 region has 14 residues. The CDR3 sequence is CAWSVYGTNVEAFF. CDR3 DNA: TGTGCCTGGAGTGTTTATGGGACTAACGTTGAAGCTTTCTTT. The variable domain in full, completed from reference TRBV30 and TRBJ1-1, reads SQTIHQWPATLVQPVGSPLSLECTVEGTSNPNLYWYRQAAGRGLQLLFYSVGIGQISSEVPQNLSASRPQDRQFILSSKKLLLSDSGFYLCAWSVYGTNVEAFFGQGTRLTVV.

This sequence joins TRBV6-1 and TRBJ2-7; 9 nucleotides agree with TRBD1. From germline, CDR1 is MNHNS and CDR2 SASEGT. V was pared by 7 bases and J by 4 bases, with 5 bases of the junction left unmatched. The CDR3 runs to 13 residues. CDR3 region: CASKSGQGYEQYF. The CDR3 nucleotides read TGTGCCAGCAAATCAGGACAGGGGTACGAGCAGTACTTC.